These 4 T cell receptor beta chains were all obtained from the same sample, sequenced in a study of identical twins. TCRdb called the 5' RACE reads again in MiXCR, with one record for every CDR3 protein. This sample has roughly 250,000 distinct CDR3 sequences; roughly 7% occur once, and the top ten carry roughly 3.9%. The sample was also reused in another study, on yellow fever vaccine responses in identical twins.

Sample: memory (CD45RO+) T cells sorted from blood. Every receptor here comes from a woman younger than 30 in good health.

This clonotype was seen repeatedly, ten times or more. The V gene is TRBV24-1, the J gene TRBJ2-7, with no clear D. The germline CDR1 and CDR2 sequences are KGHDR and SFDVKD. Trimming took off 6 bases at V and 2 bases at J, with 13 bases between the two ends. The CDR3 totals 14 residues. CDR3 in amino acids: CATSRHNNTYEQYF. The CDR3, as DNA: TGTGCCACCAGTCGACATAACAATACCTACGAGCAGTACTTC.

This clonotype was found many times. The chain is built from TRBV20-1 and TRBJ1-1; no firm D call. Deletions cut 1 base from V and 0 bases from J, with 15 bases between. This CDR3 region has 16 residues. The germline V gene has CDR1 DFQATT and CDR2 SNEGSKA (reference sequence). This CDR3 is CSARGQVILMNTEAFF. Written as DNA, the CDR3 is TGCAGTGCTAGAGGCCAGGTGATCTTAATGAACACTGAAGCTTTCTTT.

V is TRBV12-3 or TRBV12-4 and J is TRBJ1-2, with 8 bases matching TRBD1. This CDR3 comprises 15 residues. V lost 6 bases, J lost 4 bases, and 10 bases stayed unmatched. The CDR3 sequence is CASSSYRTGSYGYTF. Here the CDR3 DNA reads TGTGCCAGCAGCTCCTATAGGACAGGGAGCTATGGCTACACCTTC.

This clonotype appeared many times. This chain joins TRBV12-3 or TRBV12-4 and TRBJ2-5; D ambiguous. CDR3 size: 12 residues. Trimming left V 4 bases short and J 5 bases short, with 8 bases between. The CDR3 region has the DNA TGTGCCAGCAGTTCGGGTGGGGAGACCCAGTACTTC. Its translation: CASSSGGETQYF.